Listed below are T cell receptor beta chains from one sample, sequenced in a study of chemoradiotherapy in HPV16-positive cancers. The table came from immunoSEQ multiplex PCR; TCRdb's copy has only in-frame clones and leaves some out. Of some 22,000 clones detected, less than 90% appear once; the ten largest clones hold roughly 5%. Sample: blood, taken from a patient who underwent chemoradiotherapy. The receptors derive from a human donor with HPV-associated anogenital cancer. Both conserved end residues are part of each CDR3. The D gene is left open where the match is weak. Clone size is given for some rows only: seen once, a few or many times, or a class if the clone is expanded.

>TRBV30|-|TRBJ2-5|-
CAWKPDMQETQYF
TGTGCCTGGAAGCCGGATATGCAAGAGACCCAGTACTTC
>TRBV6-1|-|TRBJ1-6|-
CASSEEGPFHF
TGTGCCAGCAGTGAAGAGGGACCCTTCCACTTT
>TRBV25-1|-|TRBJ2-2|-
CASSEGGELFF
TGTGCCAGCAGTGAGGGCGGGGAGCTGTTTTTT
>TRBV9|-|TRBJ2-5|TRBD1
CASSVTGGMIETQYF
TGTGCCAGCAGCGTAACAGGGGGAATGATAGAGACCCAGTACTTC
>TRBV10-3|once|TRBJ1-1|-
CAISPQALNTEAFF
TGTGCCATCAGTCCTCAGGCGCTGAACACTGAAGCTTTCTTT
>TRBV7-9|-|TRBJ2-1|-
CASSLDSGYLHNEQFF
TGTGCCAGCAGCTTAGATTCGGGCTATCTTCACAATGAGCAGTTCTTC
>TRBV30|-|TRBJ2-7|-
CAWRNLASGVYEQYF
TGTGCCTGGAGAAATTTAGCTTCAGGGGTCTACGAGCAGTACTTC
>TRBV29-1|once|TRBJ1-5|-
CSVGTAFGNQPQHF
TGCAGCGTTGGAACAGCTTTCGGGAATCAGCCCCAGCATTTT
>TRBV19|-|TRBJ2-6|-
CASRTGPLGSGANVLTF
TGTGCCAGTAGAACAGGCCCACTTGGCTCTGGGGCCAACGTCCTGACTTTC
>TRBV7-9|-|TRBJ2-3|TRBD1
CASSFGQGRGTDTQYF
TGTGCCAGCAGCTTTGGACAGGGTAGGGGCACAGATACGCAGTATTTT
>TRBV5-1|-|TRBJ1-1|-
CASSLMTVNTEAFF
TGCGCCAGCAGCCTTATGACAGTAAACACTGAAGCTTTCTTT